The clone carrying this T cell receptor beta chain showed up many times. The data were obtained in a study of regulatory T cells in long-lasting Graves disease. Trimming removed 1 base from V and 5 bases from J, with 5 bases in between. CDR3 length: 12 amino acids. Germline CDR1 and CDR2: LGHDT and YNNKEL (reference sequence). Assembly of TCR beta libraries relied on iRepertoire HTBI primers together with Arm-PCR of CDR3 regions. From the multiplex PCR reads, TCRdb called clonotypes with MiXCR, one entry per CDR3 protein. The sample lists 200,000 to 300,000 distinct CDR3 sequences; around 20% were seen once. Sample time point: newly diagnosed GD, antithyroid drugs for less than 3 months. PBMC-extracted RNA yielded the TCR library. Diagnosing Graves' disease relied on the American Thyroid Association guidelines.

This chain uses TRBV3-1 with TRBJ2-5; no firm D call. Material: peripheral blood mononuclear cells (PBMCs), obtained at new diagnosis, from a patient treated with antithyroid drugs. This sequence originates from a female donor with Graves disease. This CDR3 reads CASSQAIETQYF. CDR3 nucleotides: TGTGCCAGCAGCCAAGCCATCGAGACCCAGTACTTC.